This TCR beta chain comes out of a study of T cells in Graves' hyperthyroidism and ophthalmopathy (dated by TCRdb to the late 2010s). Regarding the complete study: Peripheral blood was collected at initial diagnosis, before any treatment. TCR V-J signatures able to tell the groups apart were searched for in a discovery cohort of 90 to 100 patients, of whom about 40 had Graves' ophthalmopathy and some 60 had stable Graves' hyperthyroidism. Whether ophthalmopathy could be predicted prospectively was tested in an independent validation cohort made up of about 20 hyperthyroidism patients plus 17 patients who later progressed to ophthalmopathy. The roughly 99 discovery patients were divided at random into training and test sets in a 7:3 ratio. The study also compared thyroid tissue and blood T-cell repertoires from five or six Graves' hyperthyroidism patients. Once sampling was done, hyperthyroidism patients were given methimazole at a starting dose of 30 mg daily, whereas ophthalmopathy patients were given high-dose intravenous methylprednisolone. The paper describes TCR Vbeta CDR3 sequencing of fewer than 150 peripheral blood samples, made up of some 42 ophthalmopathy patients, around 73 hyperthyroidism patients and about 17 progressor patients.

A patient counted as having stable Graves' hyperthyroidism if no progression to ophthalmopathy occurred over 18 months of follow-up. Hyperthyroidism patients were aged 18 to 65 years and newly diagnosed, with disease duration of less than 2 months. The study excluded patients with uncontrolled infections, other autoimmune diseases, pregnancy or lactation. Clinical symptoms, serum thyroxine and TRAb, thyroid ultrasound, and orbital computed tomography formed the basis for the diagnoses. Ficoll-Paque density gradient centrifugation was used to isolate PBMCs from around 10 ml of fresh peripheral blood. Total RNA was extracted using Trizol reagent, and RNA quality was assessed on an Agilent 2100 Bioanalyzer. TCR beta CDR3 regions were amplified from RNA transcripts. A first-round RT-PCR of the TCR CDR3 used the HTBI primer set with the Qiagen OneStep RT-PCR kit. Libraries were constructed in a second round of multiplex PCR, after which size selection and purification were performed. Sequencing of the libraries was done on an Illumina HiSeq2000 using paired-end 100 bp reads. Under the source paper's analysis protocol: Raw data were processed with SOAPnuke, discarding reads with adapters, uncalled bases, mean Phred below 15, or no exact constant-primer or identifier match. COPE v1.2.5 was used to merge the high-quality paired reads, and each unique nucleotide sequence was defined as a clonotype. Clonotypes were aligned to IMGT TRBV, TRBD and TRBJ reference segments using MiTCR v1.1. The analysis was restricted to V-J combinations with a frequency above 0.0001, which together covered just over 99% of the repertoires. A TCS score was defined as the ratio between F50 (clonal expansion) and ExV (chaos), using BLOSUM62-based TCRdist between CDR3 peptides within each V-J. Welch's t-statistics and random forest reduced roughly 530 V-J features to 13, which were used in a naive Bayes classifier (R e1071). TCRdb reprocessing: public reads trimmed at Q25 with fastp, clones called with MiXCR, in-frame beta chains kept. Rows are unified per CDR3 protein, each entry keeping the most common DNA and genes. The V and J calls and clone size come from TCRdb's table, not from the authors' own analysis. Present in this sample are about 400,000 distinct CDR3 sequences, under 15% of which were seen just once. The top ten constitute 30% to 35% of the sample.

Results the study describes overall, beyond this receptor: Most expanded thyroid clonotypes (frequency above 0.001) were also detected in blood, suggesting blood repertoires may reflect thyroid immune responses. Ophthalmopathy was separated from stable hyperthyroidism by a 13 V-J signature model, with about 88% sensitivity and just over 81% specificity obtained in cross-validation and 80%/75% obtained in testing. In validation, the model predicted progression to ophthalmopathy with around 71% sensitivity and around 72% specificity, a median of 6.5 months before onset. No statistical method was used to set the sample size in advance, and investigators knew the group allocation.

Including the terminal cysteine and phenylalanine, the CDR3 comprises 15 residues. The only DNA kept is the CDR3, 45 bases in frame from the first base. V loses 6 bases, J loses 0 bases, and the germline ends lie 17 bases apart. CDR1 and CDR2 are drawn from the germline V gene (reference sequence): DFQATT, SNEGSKA. The sample holds a few counts of this clonotype. Its antigen is unknown. One base away there is no much larger clone; base qualities are not given. Recombination connected TRBV20-1 to TRBJ1-2, with the D gene not confidently named. This sequence was found in a woman in her twenties or thirties with Graves' hyperthyroidism. The sequenced material came from blood. The DNA sequence is given as TGCAGTGCCCCACGTTGGACGGAGACTAACTATGGCTACACCTTC. This gives the protein CSAPRWTETNYGYTF.